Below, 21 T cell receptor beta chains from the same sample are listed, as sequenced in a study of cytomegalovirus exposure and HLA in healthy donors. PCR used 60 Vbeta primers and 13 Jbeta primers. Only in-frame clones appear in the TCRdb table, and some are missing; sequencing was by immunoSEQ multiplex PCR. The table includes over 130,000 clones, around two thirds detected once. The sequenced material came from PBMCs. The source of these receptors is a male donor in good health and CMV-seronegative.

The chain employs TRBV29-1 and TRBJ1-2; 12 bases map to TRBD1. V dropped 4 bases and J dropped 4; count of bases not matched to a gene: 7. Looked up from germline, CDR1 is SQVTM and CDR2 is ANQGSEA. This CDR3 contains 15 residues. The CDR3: CSVVSGQGAGYGYTF. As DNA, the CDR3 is TGCAGCGTTGTTTCGGGACAGGGGGCAGGCTATGGCTACACCTTC. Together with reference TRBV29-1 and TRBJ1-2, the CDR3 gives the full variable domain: SAVISQKPSRDICQRGTSLTIQCQVDSQVTMMFWYRQQPGQSLTLIATANQGSEATYESGFVIDKFPISRPNLTFSTLTVSNMSPEDSSIYLCSVVSGQGAGYGYTFGSGTRLTVV.

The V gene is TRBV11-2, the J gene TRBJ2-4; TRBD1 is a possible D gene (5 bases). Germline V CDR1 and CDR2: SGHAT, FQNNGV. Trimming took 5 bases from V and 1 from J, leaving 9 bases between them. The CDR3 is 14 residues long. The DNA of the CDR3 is TGTGCCAGCAGCCCACAGGTGGCCAAAAACATTCAGTACTTC. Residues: CASSPQVAKNIQYF.

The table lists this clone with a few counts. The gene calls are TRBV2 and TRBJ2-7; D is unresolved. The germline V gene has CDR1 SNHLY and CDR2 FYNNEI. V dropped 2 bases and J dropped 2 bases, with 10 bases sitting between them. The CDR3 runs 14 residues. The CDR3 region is CASSEYYRAYEQYF. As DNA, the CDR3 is TGTGCCAGCAGTGAATATTACAGAGCCTACGAGCAGTACTTC.

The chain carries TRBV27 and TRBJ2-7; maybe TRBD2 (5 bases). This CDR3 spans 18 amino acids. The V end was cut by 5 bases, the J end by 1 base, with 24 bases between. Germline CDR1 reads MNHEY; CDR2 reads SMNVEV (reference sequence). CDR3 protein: CASSPLWFGWGASYEQYF. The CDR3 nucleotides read TGTGCCAGCAGTCCCCTCTGGTTTGGCTGGGGAGCATCCTACGAGCAGTACTTC.

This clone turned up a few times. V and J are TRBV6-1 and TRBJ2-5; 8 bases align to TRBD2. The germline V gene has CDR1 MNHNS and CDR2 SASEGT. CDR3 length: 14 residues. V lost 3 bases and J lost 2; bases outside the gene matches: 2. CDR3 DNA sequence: TGTGCCAGCAGTGATGCGGGGGGACAAGAGACCCAGTACTTC. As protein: CASSDAGGQETQYF.

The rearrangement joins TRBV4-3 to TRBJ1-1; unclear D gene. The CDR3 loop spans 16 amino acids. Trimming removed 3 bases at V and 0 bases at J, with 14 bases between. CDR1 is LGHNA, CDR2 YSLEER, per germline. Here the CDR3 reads CASSQGRVVMNTEAFF. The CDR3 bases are TGCGCCAGCAGCCAGGGGAGAGTGGTTATGAACACTGAAGCTTTCTTT.

The DNA of the CDR3 is TGTGCCAGCAGTGTTCAGGACAGGGATAATTCACCCCTCCACTTT. This codes for CASSVQDRDNSPLHF. The chain carries TRBV6-1 and TRBJ1-6; 8 bases are a match to TRBD1. Germline values: CDR1 MNHNS, CDR2 SASEGT. This CDR3 is 15 amino acids long. The J segment lost 5 bases and the V segment lost 4 bases, leaving 4 bases of the junction unmatched.

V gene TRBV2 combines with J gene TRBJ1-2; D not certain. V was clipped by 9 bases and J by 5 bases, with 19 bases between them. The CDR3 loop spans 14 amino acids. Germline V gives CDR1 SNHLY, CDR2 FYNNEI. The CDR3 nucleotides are TGTGCCAGTAATCCAGTTAACACGGGGTATGGCTACACCTTC. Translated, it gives CASNPVNTGYGYTF.

CDR3: CASSLLPGVQGYTF. CDR3 DNA sequence: TGTGCCAGCAGTTTATTGCCGGGGGTGCAGGGCTACACCTTC. This rearrangement joins TRBV28 to TRBJ1-2, with a weak D call TRBD1 (5 bases). Trimming removed 1 base at V and 8 bases at J, with 14 bases between. This CDR3 has 14 amino acids. CDR1 and CDR2 from the germline V gene are MDHEN and SYDVKM.

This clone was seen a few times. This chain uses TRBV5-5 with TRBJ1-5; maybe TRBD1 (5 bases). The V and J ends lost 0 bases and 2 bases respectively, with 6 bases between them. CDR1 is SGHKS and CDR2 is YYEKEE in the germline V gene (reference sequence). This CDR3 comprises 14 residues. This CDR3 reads CASSLAQGNQPQHF. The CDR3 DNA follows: TGTGCCAGCAGCTTGGCACAGGGCAATCAGCCCCAGCATTTT.

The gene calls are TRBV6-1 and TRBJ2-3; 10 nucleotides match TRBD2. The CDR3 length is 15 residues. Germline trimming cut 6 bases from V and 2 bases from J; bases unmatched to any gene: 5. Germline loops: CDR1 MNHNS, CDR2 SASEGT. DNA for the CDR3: TGTGCCAGCAGATCTAGCGGGGGAATCACAGATACGCAGTATTTT. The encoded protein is CASRSSGGITDTQYF.

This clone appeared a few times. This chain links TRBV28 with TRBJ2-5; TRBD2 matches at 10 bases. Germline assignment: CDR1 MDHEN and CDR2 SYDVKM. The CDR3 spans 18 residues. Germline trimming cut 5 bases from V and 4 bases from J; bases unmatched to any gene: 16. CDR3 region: CASSHAGSGGASSETQYF. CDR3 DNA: TGTGCCAGCAGTCATGCGGGGAGCGGGGGGGCATCTTCAGAGACCCAGTACTTC.

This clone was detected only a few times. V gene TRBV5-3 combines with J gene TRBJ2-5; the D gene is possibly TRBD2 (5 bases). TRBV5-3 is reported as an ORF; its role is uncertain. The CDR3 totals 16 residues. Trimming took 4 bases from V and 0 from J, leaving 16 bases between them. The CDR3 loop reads CARSPQRPRYQETQYF. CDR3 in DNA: TGTGCCAGAAGCCCCCAGCGGCCTAGGTACCAAGAGACCCAGTACTTC.

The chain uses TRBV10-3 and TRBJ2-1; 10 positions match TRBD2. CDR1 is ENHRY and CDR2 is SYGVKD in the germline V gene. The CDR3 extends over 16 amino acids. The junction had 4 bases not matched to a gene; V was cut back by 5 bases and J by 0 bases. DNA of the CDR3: TGTGCCATCAGTTCTAGCGGGGGAAGCTCCTACAATGAGCAGTTCTTC. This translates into CAISSSGGSSYNEQFF.

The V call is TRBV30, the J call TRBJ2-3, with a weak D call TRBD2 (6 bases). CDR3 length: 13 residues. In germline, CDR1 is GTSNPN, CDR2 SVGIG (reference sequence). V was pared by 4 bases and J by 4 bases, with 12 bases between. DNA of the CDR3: TGTGCCTGGAAAAGTAGCGGAGCAGATACGCAGTATTTT. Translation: CAWKSSGADTQYF.

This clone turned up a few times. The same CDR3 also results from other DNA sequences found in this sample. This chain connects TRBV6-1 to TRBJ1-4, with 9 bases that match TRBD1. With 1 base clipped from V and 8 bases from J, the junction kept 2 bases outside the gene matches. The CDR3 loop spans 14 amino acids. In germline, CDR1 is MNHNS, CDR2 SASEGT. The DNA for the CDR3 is TGTGCCAGCAGTGAAGGGGGGACAGGGGAAAAACTGTTTTTT. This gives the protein CASSEGGTGEKLFF.

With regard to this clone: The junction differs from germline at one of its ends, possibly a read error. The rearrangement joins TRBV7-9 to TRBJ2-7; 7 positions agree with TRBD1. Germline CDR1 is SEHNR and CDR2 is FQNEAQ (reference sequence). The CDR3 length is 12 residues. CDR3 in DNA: TGTTCCAGTCAGAGGGGGCTCTACGAGCAGTACTTC. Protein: CSSQRGLYEQYF.

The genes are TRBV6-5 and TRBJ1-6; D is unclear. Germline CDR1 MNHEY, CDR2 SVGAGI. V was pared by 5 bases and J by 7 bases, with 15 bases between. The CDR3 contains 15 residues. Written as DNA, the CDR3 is TGTGCCAGCAGTCCCGAATGGCAGTTAAATTCACCCCTCCACTTT. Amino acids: CASSPEWQLNSPLHF.

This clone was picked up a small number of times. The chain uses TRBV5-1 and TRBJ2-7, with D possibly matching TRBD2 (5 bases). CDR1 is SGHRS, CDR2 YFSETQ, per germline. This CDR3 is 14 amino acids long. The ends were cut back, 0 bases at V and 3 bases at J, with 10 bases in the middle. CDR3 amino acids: CASSLVGLDYEQYF. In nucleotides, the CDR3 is TGCGCCAGCAGCTTGGTTGGACTGGACTACGAGCAGTACTTC.

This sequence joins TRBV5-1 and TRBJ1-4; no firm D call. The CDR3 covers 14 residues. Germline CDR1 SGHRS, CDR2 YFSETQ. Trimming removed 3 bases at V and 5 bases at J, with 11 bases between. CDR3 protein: CASSSKTGNEKLFF. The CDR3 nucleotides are TGCGCCAGCAGCTCAAAAACGGGGAATGAAAAACTGTTTTTT. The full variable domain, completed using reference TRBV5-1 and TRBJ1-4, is KAGVTQTPRYLIKTRGQQVTLSCSPISGHRSVSWYQQTPGQGLQFLFEYFSETQRNKGNFPGRFSGRQFSNSRSEMNVSTLELGDSALYLCASSSKTGNEKLFFGSGTQLSVL.

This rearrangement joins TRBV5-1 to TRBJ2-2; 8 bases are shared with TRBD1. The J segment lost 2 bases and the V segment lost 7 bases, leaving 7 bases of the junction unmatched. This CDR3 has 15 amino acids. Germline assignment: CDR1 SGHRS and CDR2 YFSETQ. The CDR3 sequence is CASLQGESNTGELFF. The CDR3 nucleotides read TGCGCCAGCCTACAGGGGGAATCTAACACCGGGGAGCTGTTTTTT.